This paragraph covers one TCR beta chain sequence. TCR beta CDR3 regions were amplified from RNA. During a first-round RT-PCR of the TCR CDR3, the HTBI primer set was used. Each CDR3 protein is one row after TCRdb ran MiXCR on the multiplex PCR reads. The sample lists 800,000 or so distinct CDR3 sequences, roughly 37% occurring once. The CDR3 runs to 15 residues. Germline V gene sequence: CDR1 SEHNR, CDR2 FQNEAQ (reference sequence). Trimming cost V 1 base and J 5 bases; bases outside gene matches: 4. Lactation, pregnancy, other autoimmune disease or uncontrolled infection led to exclusion of patients. This record comes from a study of T cells in Graves' hyperthyroidism and ophthalmopathy.

Sequencing was performed on blood. This sequence joins TRBV7-9 and TRBJ1-5; TRBD1 matches at 8 bases. This TCR was sampled from a man aged 18 to 29 with Graves' hyperthyroidism. CDR3 residues: CASSLVTGGDQPQHF. The CDR3 DNA sequence: TGTGCCAGCAGCTTAGTAACAGGGGGAGATCAGCCCCAGCATTTT.